Listed below are T cell receptor beta chains from one sample, sequenced in a study of Ad26.COV2.S vaccination and SARS-CoV-2 variants. The method was immunoSEQ multiplex PCR; TCRdb's version includes in-frame clones alone and lacks a portion of them. Here the sample spans fewer than 800,000 clones, roughly nine tenths being singletons. Specimen: peripheral blood, collected in a trial of Ad26.COV2.S vaccine versus placebo. The receptor set was obtained from a person between 18 and 65 years old who received the Ad26.COV2.S COVID-19 vaccine or a placebo. CDR3s include the opening cysteine and the closing phenylalanine or tryptophan. A D gene is named only where the DNA matches it firmly. Clone size is stated in some rows and not others, as once, few, many or a class when expanded.

v_gene	j_gene	d_gene	abundance	CDR3aa	CDR3nt
TRBV25-1	TRBJ2-2	-	few	CATDGGGELFF	TGTGCCACCGACGGGGGCGGGGAGCTGTTTTTT
TRBV6-1	TRBJ1-2	TRBD1	-	CASSEISPTGRAGYTF	TGTGCCAGCAGTGAAATTTCCCCGACAGGGAGGGCTGGCTACACCTTC
TRBV28	TRBJ1-3	-	-	CASSGRSPSGNTIYF	TGTGCCAGCAGTGGTAGGAGTCCCTCTGGAAACACCATATATTTT
TRBV7-9	TRBJ1-6	-	-	CASSSTTGTRGLPLHF	TGTGCCAGCAGCTCCACGACCGGGACAAGAGGTTTGCCCCTCCACTTT
TRBV20-1	TRBJ2-7	TRBD1	-	CSASDLTGPAF	TGCAGCGCCTCCGATTTGACAGGGCCGGCCTTC
TRBV5-8	TRBJ1-4	-	-	CASSLGDRGEKLFF	TGTGCCAGCAGCTTGGGAGACAGAGGTGAAAAACTGTTTTTT
TRBV24-1	TRBJ1-4	-	-	CATSVGRGTNEKLFF	TGTGCCACCAGTGTAGGCCGAGGGACTAATGAAAAACTGTTTTTT
TRBV19	TRBJ2-7	TRBD2	-	CASSQGLAGGKQYF	TGTGCCAGTAGTCAAGGACTAGCGGGAGGCAAGCAGTACTTC
TRBV24-1	TRBJ1-2	TRBD1	-	CATSDSKTGLSYGYTF	TGTGCCACCAGTGATTCCAAGACAGGGCTCAGCTATGGCTACACCTTC
TRBV7-9	TRBJ1-6	TRBD1	few	CASSSQGQGHLSPLHF	TGTGCCAGCAGCTCCCAGGGACAGGGGCACCTTTCACCCCTCCACTTT
TRBV30	TRBJ1-6	-	-	CAWREPPLGLALHF	TGTGCCTGGAGAGAACCACCGTTAGGGTTGGCCCTCCACTTT
TRBV5-4	TRBJ2-3	-	-	CASSLDERNTDTQYF	TGTGCCAGCAGCTTGGATGAGCGGAACACAGATACGCAGTATTTT
TRBV6-5	TRBJ2-7	TRBD1	-	CASSYSGQEGFEQYF	TGTGCCAGCAGTTACTCGGGACAGGAAGGGTTCGAGCAGTACTTC
TRBV30	TRBJ1-6	-	-	CAWSVGSPLHF	TGTGCCTGGAGTGTCGGTTCACCCCTCCACTTT
TRBV7-8	TRBJ2-7	TRBD1	-	CASSLAWDRNYEQYF	TGTGCCAGCAGCTTAGCTTGGGACAGGAACTACGAGCAGTACTTC
TRBV10-3	TRBJ2-7	TRBD1	-	CAISGGTGFGEQYF	TGTGCCATCAGTGGGGGGACAGGGTTCGGCGAGCAGTACTTC
TRBV5-1	TRBJ2-2	-	-	CASSSENTGELFF	TGCGCCAGCAGCTCTGAGAACACCGGGGAGCTGTTTTTT
TRBV5-1	TRBJ1-5	-	few	CASSEGGYSNQPQHF	TGCGCCAGCAGCGAAGGGGGGTATAGCAATCAGCCCCAGCATTTT